The 8 T cell receptor beta chains below all came from one sample that was sequenced in a study of blood T cells in healthy people across ages. Next came a second PCR, run for about 7 to 12 cycles, which used a sample-barcoded 5' primer along with a J-beta primer mix. TCRdb redid the calling of the 5' RACE reads with MiXCR, one entry per CDR3 protein. Among about 1.1 million distinct CDR3 sequences listed, around two fifths were seen once. Sequenced material: blood. The receptors come from a man between 18 and 29 years old in good health.

This clonotype was seen only a few times. The chain links TRBV9 to TRBJ1-2; TRBD1 aligns across 8 bases. The CDR3 length is 14 residues. Losses at the gene ends were 4 bases for V and 5 bases for J; bases not matched to a gene: 7. Per the germline V gene, CDR1 is SGDLS and CDR2 is YYNGEE. The CDR3 nucleotides are TGTGCCAGCAGCACCGGGACAGGCTCATATGGCTACACCTTC. The encoded protein is CASSTGTGSYGYTF.

The chain is built from TRBV6-6 and TRBJ1-2, with 7 bases identical to TRBD1. Per the germline V gene, CDR1 is MNHNY and CDR2 is SVGAGI (reference sequence). After removal of 8 bases from V and 8 bases from J, the junction contained 14 bases not matched to a gene. The CDR3 is 14 residues long. CDR3 coding DNA: TGTGCCAGCTCCCGGGACAGTGTTACTATGGGCTACACCTTC. It encodes CASSRDSVTMGYTF.

The V call is TRBV20-1, the J call TRBJ1-2, with 8 bases fitting TRBD1. The CDR3 has 14 amino acids. V lost 6 bases, J lost 7 bases, and 13 bases stayed unmatched. Germline CDR1 and CDR2: DFQATT and SNEGSKA (reference sequence). CDR3 loop: CSAEDRERRGGYTF. CDR3 coding DNA: TGCAGTGCCGAGGACAGGGAAAGGCGAGGTGGCTACACCTTC.

The rearrangement uses TRBV12-3 or TRBV12-4 and TRBJ2-1; 7 bases line up with TRBD1. Trimming cost V 6 bases and J 1 base; bases outside gene matches: 6. This CDR3 comprises 15 residues. The CDR3 sequence is CASRAPGQSYNEQFF. The CDR3, as DNA: TGTGCCAGCAGGGCACCGGGACAGTCCTACAATGAGCAGTTCTTC.

Ten or more counts support this clonotype. The J gene is TRBJ2-1, the V gene TRBV12-3 or TRBV12-4, with D maybe TRBD2 (6 bases). V was clipped by 5 bases and J by 5 bases, with 13 bases between them. The CDR3 is made up of 14 amino acids. DNA of the CDR3: TGTGCCAGCAGTGGGACTTTTCGAAACAATGAGCAGTTCTTC. This encodes CASSGTFRNNEQFF.

Only a few counts were recorded for this clonotype. One base away lies a much larger clone, so this may be a sequencing read error. This chain links TRBV20-1 with TRBJ1-6, with D possibly TRBD1 on 5 matching bases. The V end lost 1 base, the J end lost 2 bases, and 9 bases lay between the germline ends. The CDR3 consists of 15 residues. Germline V gene sequence: CDR1 DFQATT, CDR2 SNEGSKA (reference sequence). CDR3 amino acids: CSARAAGTYNSPLHF. The CDR3 DNA reads TGCAGTGCTAGAGCCGCAGGGACCTATAATTCACCCCTCCACTTT.

This clonotype was detected a few times. The chain couples TRBV6-2 or TRBV6-3 to TRBJ1-1; tentatively, D is TRBD1 (5 bases). V shed 5 bases and J shed 0 bases, with 13 bases lying between them. Germline CDR1 and CDR2: MNHEY and SVGEGT. The length of the CDR3 is 15 residues. DNA of the CDR3: TGTGCCAGCAGTGGCCCGACAGTTATGAACACTGAAGCTTTCTTT. This encodes CASSGPTVMNTEAFF.

J is TRBJ2-7 and V is TRBV5-1; the D gene is possibly TRBD2 (5 bases). The J call is uncertain, as TRBJ2-5 better fits the DNA end. CDR1 is SGHRS, CDR2 YFSETQ, per germline. The CDR3 is made up of 13 amino acids. The CDR3 bases are TGCGCCAGCAGCTTCGGGGAAAGAGAGACCCAGTACTTC. Protein sequence: CASSFGERETQYF.